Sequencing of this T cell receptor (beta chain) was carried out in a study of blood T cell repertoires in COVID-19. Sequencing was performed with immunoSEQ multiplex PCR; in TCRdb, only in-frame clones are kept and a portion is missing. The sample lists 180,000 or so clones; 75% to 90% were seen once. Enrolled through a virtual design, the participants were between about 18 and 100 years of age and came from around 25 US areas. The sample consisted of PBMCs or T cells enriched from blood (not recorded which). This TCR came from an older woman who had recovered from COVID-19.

CDR3: CAWSDLVALHF. In nucleotides, the CDR3 is TGTGCCTGGAGTGATTTAGTGGCCCTCCACTTT. The V gene is TRBV30, the J gene TRBJ1-6; D call uncertain. The CDR3 is made up of 11 amino acids. The V and J ends lost 1 base and 14 bases respectively, with 9 bases between them. Germline-derived CDR1 and CDR2 are GTSNPN and SVGIG (reference sequence).